The 21 T cell receptor beta chains below come from one sample, sequenced in a study of naive and memory T cell subsets. The beta constant-region primer was an equimolar mix of two oligonucleotides covering TRBC1 and TRBC2. TCRdb re-analysed the UMI-ligation and nested PCR reads in MiXCR, keeping a single row per CDR3 protein. The data hold roughly 20,000 distinct CDR3 sequences, with approximately 9.9% observed a single time. The source material was central memory CD8+ T cells from blood. The receptors here all came from a human donor in good health.

This clonotype was seen a handful of times. V gene TRBV4-1 combines with J gene TRBJ1-5; D is unresolved. Germline CDR1 MGHRA, CDR2 YSYEKL. V was clipped by 1 base and J by 7 bases, with 5 bases between them. The CDR3 contains 12 residues. The CDR3 DNA is TGCGCCAGCAGCCAAGGGGGACAGCCCCAGCATTTT. Its translation is CASSQGGQPQHF.

This rearrangement joins TRBV27 to TRBJ2-2; D gene unclear. CDR1 and CDR2 (germline): MNHEY, SMNVEV (reference sequence). V was trimmed by 3 bases and J by 4 bases, leaving 18 bases between them. This CDR3 has 17 amino acids. The CDR3 region is CASSLIPSPVSTGELFF. The CDR3 DNA is TGTGCCAGCAGTTTGATCCCTAGTCCGGTTAGCACCGGGGAGCTGTTTTTT.

The sample holds one count of this clonotype. This sequence joins TRBV15 and TRBJ2-7; 8 positions match TRBD2. Per the germline V gene, CDR1 is LNHNV and CDR2 is YYDKDF (reference sequence). Unmatched junction bases numbered 7, after V lost 5 bases and J lost 4 bases. CDR3 length: 14 amino acids. The CDR3 here is CATSARAGVYEQYF. The DNA of the CDR3 is TGTGCCACCAGCGCTCGAGCGGGAGTTTACGAGCAGTACTTC.

This clonotype was counted a few times. The chain uses TRBV12-3 or TRBV12-4 and TRBJ2-2; D remains ambiguous. V shed 6 bases and J shed 6 bases, with 8 bases lying between them. This CDR3 is 12 amino acids long. The DNA of the CDR3 is TGTGCCAGCAGGGGTTCACCCGGGGAGCTGTTTTTT. Protein product: CASRGSPGELFF.

At least ten counts were recorded for this clonotype. V usage is TRBV27 and J usage is TRBJ1-6; D may be TRBD1 (5 bases). The germline CDR1 and CDR2 sequences are MNHEY and SMNVEV (reference sequence). Between the trimmed V and J ends, which lost 5 bases and 5 bases, there was a span of 16 bases. The CDR3 totals 16 residues. The CDR3 loop is CASSDSGTSDNSPLHF. The CDR3 DNA reads as TGTGCCAGCAGTGACTCGGGGACGTCAGATAATTCACCCCTCCACTTT.

This clonotype was picked up many times. CDR3 in amino acids: CASSTRGREAFF. The CDR3, as DNA: TGTGCCAGCAGCACGAGGGGGCGTGAAGCTTTCTTT. The chain employs TRBV6-2 or TRBV6-3 and TRBJ1-1; 7 bases line up with TRBD1. The junction had 5 bases not matched to a gene; V was cut back by 6 bases and J by 7 bases. The CDR3 length is 12 residues. CDR1 is MNHEY and CDR2 is SVGEGT in the germline V gene.

This rearrangement joins TRBV9 to TRBJ2-2; 8 positions match TRBD1. This CDR3 region has 14 residues. The germline gives CDR1 SGDLS, CDR2 YYNGEE. The V gene end was trimmed by 5 bases and the J gene end by 2 bases; junction bases not matched to a gene: 2. The CDR3 here is CASRTGGNTGELFF. The CDR3 bases are TGTGCCAGCAGAACAGGGGGAAACACCGGGGAGCTGTTTTTT.

This clonotype was picked up many times. A read error is possible here, since a much larger clone lies one base away. The chain links TRBV12-3 or TRBV12-4 to TRBJ1-6; D unclear. There are 12 residues in the CDR3. The V gene lost 5 bases and the J gene lost 7 bases, with 6 bases spanning the gap. CDR3 sequence reads: CASSVGNSPLHF. CDR3 DNA sequence: TGTGCCAGCAGTGTAGGGAATTCACCCCTCCACTTT.

This clonotype has just a few counts. The CDR3 coding sequence is TGCAGTGCTAGCACCCGGGGTGGGGCCAACGTCCTGACTTTC. Protein: CSASTRGGANVLTF. The V and J genes are TRBV20-1 and TRBJ2-6, with a tentative D call TRBD2 (5 bases). There are 14 residues in the CDR3. The V and J ends lost 3 bases and 3 bases respectively, with 9 bases between them. Per germline, CDR1 DFQATT and CDR2 SNEGSKA (reference sequence).

This clonotype was found a few times. At one of its ends the junction is not consistent with the germline gene, which may arise from a read error. This chain's CDR3 is CASSQSARGNSGELFF. As DNA, the CDR3 is TGCGCCAGCAGCCAAAGCGCCAGGGGGAACTCCGGGGAGCTGTTTTTT. The V call is TRBV4-3, the J call TRBJ2-2; 7 nucleotides agree with TRBD1. CDR1 is LGHNA and CDR2 is YSLEER in the germline V gene. This CDR3 has 16 amino acids.

At least ten counts were recorded for this clonotype. V and J are TRBV2 and TRBJ2-4, with 8 bases matching TRBD2. Germline V gene data show CDR1 as SNHLY and CDR2 as FYNNEI. This CDR3 spans 13 amino acids. Losses at the gene ends were 1 base for V and 13 bases for J; bases not matched to a gene: 6. The CDR3 DNA sequence: TGTGCCAGCAGTGAAGAAGAACTAGCGGACCAGTACTTC. Residues: CASSEEELADQYF.

The V and J genes are TRBV3-1 and TRBJ2-7; weak D call: TRBD1 (6 bases). The length of the CDR3 is 16 residues. Trimming took 3 bases from V and 5 from J, leaving 20 bases between them. Germline lookup yields CDR1 LGHDT and CDR2 YNNKEL (reference sequence). This CDR3 is CASSHDLTGPGNEQYF. CDR3 nucleotides: TGTGCCAGCAGCCATGATCTGACAGGCCCAGGGAACGAGCAGTACTTC.

The genes are TRBV7-9 and TRBJ2-2; 7 bases are shared with TRBD2. Trimming cost V 2 bases and J 1 base; bases outside gene matches: 13. The CDR3 is made up of 19 amino acids. Germline V CDR1 and CDR2: SEHNR, FQNEAQ (reference sequence). CDR3 loop: CASSLRGEYRTKNTGELFF. DNA for the CDR3: TGTGCCAGCAGCTTACGGGGGGAGTACAGGACAAAGAACACCGGGGAGCTGTTTTTT.

The rearrangement links TRBV12-3 or TRBV12-4 to TRBJ1-2; D is ambiguous. The CDR3 is made up of 13 amino acids. Deletions cut 4 bases from V and 2 bases from J, with 8 bases between. The CDR3 region has the DNA TGTGCCAGCAGTTACTCACAGAACTATGGCTACACCTTC. This translates into CASSYSQNYGYTF.

The gene calls are TRBV11-2 and TRBJ1-1, with 7 bases lining up with TRBD1. This CDR3 spans 13 amino acids. CDR1 and CDR2 from the germline V gene are SGHAT and FQNNGV. V shed 1 base and J 6 bases; nucleotides not matched to a gene: 2. CDR3 amino acids: CASSLAQGSEAFF. In DNA, the CDR3 is TGTGCCAGCAGCTTAGCACAGGGGTCTGAAGCTTTCTTT.

CDR3 sequence reads: CASSLTSGITGELFF. CDR3 nucleotides: TGTGCCAGCAGCTTGACTAGCGGGATCACCGGGGAGCTGTTTTTT. The chain employs TRBV11-2 and TRBJ2-2, with 11 bases matching TRBD2. Germline V gene lookup returns CDR1 SGHAT and CDR2 FQNNGV. The junction had 1 base not matched to a gene; V was cut back by 3 bases and J by 4 bases. The CDR3 spans 15 residues.

This clonotype showed up just a few times. The V gene is TRBV5-1, the J gene TRBJ1-2, with D possibly being TRBD1 (6 bases). Germline values: CDR1 SGHRS, CDR2 YFSETQ. The length of the CDR3 is 14 residues. V was shortened by 5 bases and J by 6 bases, with 17 bases between the two germline ends. The CDR3 bases are TGCGCCAGCAGGCCTCTACAGGGATCGGATGGCTACACCTTC. Amino acids: CASRPLQGSDGYTF.

The chain is built from TRBV20-1 and TRBJ2-2, with TRBD2 matching 9 bases. CDR1 DFQATT and CDR2 SNEGSKA come from the germline V gene (reference sequence). This CDR3 spans 16 amino acids. After removal of 3 bases from V and 0 bases from J, the junction contained 5 bases not matched to a gene. This CDR3 reads CSASNSGGTNTGELFF. CDR3 bases: TGCAGTGCTAGTAATAGCGGGGGCACGAACACCGGGGAGCTGTTTTTT.

The chain combines TRBV2 with TRBJ2-7, with D tentatively TRBD1 (5 bases). The CDR3 is 12 amino acids. Trimming removed 7 bases from V and 1 base from J, with 8 bases in between. Germline V CDR1 and CDR2: SNHLY, FYNNEI. The CDR3 loop reads CASTQGSYEQYF. CDR3 nucleotide sequence: TGTGCCAGCACTCAGGGATCCTACGAGCAGTACTTC. Using reference TRBV2 and TRBJ2-7 for the parts outside the CDR3, the full variable domain is EPEVTQTPSHQVTQMGQEVILRCVPISNHLYFYWYRQILGQKVEFLVSFYNNEISEKSEIFDDQFSVERPDGSNFTLKIRSTKLEDSAMYFCASTQGSYEQYFGPGTRLTVT.

Sample share makes this clonotype medium-sized. V is TRBV4-1 and J is TRBJ1-6, with D unresolved. There are 15 residues in the CDR3. Between the trimmed V and J ends, which lost 2 bases and 6 bases, there was a span of 11 bases. Per the germline V gene, CDR1 is MGHRA and CDR2 is YSYEKL. The CDR3 spells CASSQLTNANSPLHF. For the CDR3, the DNA is TGCGCCAGCAGCCAACTGACGAATGCTAATTCACCCCTCCACTTT.

A few counts support this clonotype. The chain is built from TRBV12-3 or TRBV12-4 and TRBJ1-1; D is undetermined. The CDR3 is 13 amino acids. V was shortened by 3 bases and J by 1 base, with 6 bases between the two germline ends. The CDR3 region has the DNA TGTGCCAGCAGTTTCACGGGGAACACTGAAGCTTTCTTT. Residues: CASSFTGNTEAFF.